Shown below are 30 T cell receptor beta chains from a single sample sequenced in a study of blood T cells in healthy people across ages. Using a J-beta primer mix together with a sample-barcoded 5' primer, a second PCR was run for roughly 7 to 12 cycles. TCRdb used MiXCR to reprocess the 5' RACE reads, holding one entry per CDR3 protein. The data contain 790,000 or so distinct CDR3 sequences, just over 55% of them singletons. The sample consisted of blood. These receptor sequences come from a man aged 35 to 55 in good health.

The chain carries TRBV20-1 and TRBJ2-1; 11 positions agree with TRBD2. V was clipped by 3 bases and J by 5 bases; unmatched bases: 6. The CDR3 is made up of 15 amino acids. Germline V gene lookup returns CDR1 DFQATT and CDR2 SNEGSKA (reference sequence). The CDR3 DNA reads TGCAGTGCTAGTATACTAGCGGGAGTGCACAATGAGCAGTTCTTC. Translation gives CSASILAGVHNEQFF.

V and J are TRBV20-1 and TRBJ2-1; the match to TRBD2 covers 11 bases. Germline CDR1 is DFQATT and CDR2 is SNEGSKA (reference sequence). V shed 0 bases and J 6 bases; nucleotides not matched to a gene: 7. This CDR3 comprises 16 residues. DNA of the CDR3: TGCAGTGCTAGAGACTTACTAGCGGGAGACGGCAATGAGCAGTTCTTC. Its translation: CSARDLLAGDGNEQFF.

The V gene is TRBV12-3 or TRBV12-4, the J gene TRBJ2-1; 13 bases are a match to TRBD2. The V segment lost 4 bases and the J segment 7 bases; nucleotides outside the gene matches: 1. The CDR3 extends over 14 amino acids. The CDR3 DNA reads TGTGCCAGCAGTTCGACTAGCGGGAGGAATGAGCAGTTCTTC. This translates into CASSSTSGRNEQFF.

This chain connects TRBV11-1 to TRBJ2-5, with D uncertain. In germline, CDR1 is SGHAT, CDR2 FQDESV (reference sequence). CDR3 length: 16 residues. Trimming removed 0 bases at V and 2 bases at J, with 13 bases between. CDR3 bases: TGTGCCAGCAGCTTAGCGATGAGTCTATGGCAAGAGACCCAGTACTTC. As protein: CASSLAMSLWQETQYF.

CDR3 protein: CASSLRQGEKDNEQYF. The CDR3 nucleotides read TGCGCCAGCAGCCTAAGACAGGGAGAAAAAGACAATGAGCAGTACTTC. The chain couples TRBV5-1 to TRBJ2-7; 7 nucleotides align to TRBD1. CDR1 SGHRS and CDR2 YFSETQ come from the germline V gene. The J segment lost 7 bases and the V segment lost 4 bases, leaving 17 bases of the junction unmatched. CDR3 length: 16 amino acids.

The chain carries TRBV20-1 and TRBJ2-1; 9 bases map to TRBD2. In germline, CDR1 is DFQATT, CDR2 SNEGSKA (reference sequence). The CDR3 loop spans 14 amino acids. Trimming took 1 base from V and 10 from J; bases not matched to a gene: 8. The CDR3 nucleotides are TGCAGTGCTAGAGGGGCGGGGGGGCTGGAAGAGCAGTTCTTC. This codes for CSARGAGGLEEQFF.

The J gene is TRBJ2-1, the V gene TRBV24-1; 9 bases map to TRBD1. CDR1 and CDR2 from the germline V gene are KGHDR and SFDVKD. The length of the CDR3 is 14 residues. The V segment lost 5 bases and the J segment 6 bases; nucleotides outside the gene matches: 4. The CDR3 sequence is CATSVPGQGNEQFF. CDR3 bases: TGTGCCACCAGTGTTCCGGGACAGGGCAATGAGCAGTTCTTC.

This clonotype was found a few times. This chain links TRBV13 with TRBJ2-5; TRBD2 might be the D (5 bases). V was clipped by 7 bases and J by 5 bases, with 26 bases between them. Germline loops: CDR1 PRHDT, CDR2 FYEKMQ (reference sequence). The CDR3 consists of 17 residues. The CDR3 spells CASTNTRSQGLTETQYF. In DNA, the CDR3 is TGTGCCAGCACCAATACTAGATCTCAAGGGCTTACGGAGACCCAGTACTTC.

CDR3 protein: CAAGGDPSNQPQHF. Here the CDR3 DNA reads TGCGCCGCCGGGGGGGACCCTAGCAATCAGCCCCAGCATTTT. The V call is TRBV10-2, the J call TRBJ1-5; D perhaps matches TRBD1 (5 bases). Per the germline V gene, CDR1 is WSHSY and CDR2 is SAAADI. V lost 11 bases, J lost 0 bases, and 14 bases lay in between. The CDR3 has 14 amino acids.

The J gene is TRBJ1-5, the V gene TRBV7-3, with a possible D match to TRBD1 (6 bases). Trimming left V 3 bases short and J 6 bases short, with 15 bases between. The CDR3 covers 15 residues. Germline lookup yields CDR1 SGHTA and CDR2 FQGTGA. The CDR3 spells CASSLNGGQGQPQHF. CDR3 nucleotide sequence: TGTGCCAGCAGCTTGAACGGGGGGCAGGGTCAGCCCCAGCATTTT. Full variable domain (rest looked up from reference TRBV7-3 and TRBJ1-5): GAGVSQTPSNKVTEKGKYVELRCDPISGHTALYWYRQSLGQGPEFLIYFQGTGAADDSGLPNDRFFAVRPEGSVSTLKIQRTERGDSAVYLCASSLNGGQGQPQHFGDGTRLSIL.

The chain links TRBV9 to TRBJ1-2; D possibly corresponds to TRBD1 (5 bases). Trimming stripped 0 bases from V and 6 bases from J, with 30 bases between. The CDR3 consists of 20 residues. Per the germline V gene, CDR1 is SGDLS and CDR2 is YYNGEE. The CDR3 sequence: CASSVAPILRPSGRADGYTF. The CDR3 nucleotides are TGTGCCAGCAGCGTAGCCCCTATACTGAGACCCTCCGGCAGGGCGGATGGCTACACCTTC. The variable domain in full, completed from reference TRBV9 and TRBJ1-2, reads DSGVTQTPKHLITATGQRVTLRCSPRSGDLSVYWYQQSLDQGLQFLIQYYNGEERAKGNILERFSAQQFPDLHSELNLSSLELGDSALYFCASSVAPILRPSGRADGYTFGSGTRLTVV.

This clonotype was seen a single time. This chain links TRBV29-1 with TRBJ2-5; D ambiguous. The J call could be wrong; TRBJ2-7 is a better fit for the DNA end. CDR1 is SQVTM and CDR2 is ANQGSEA in the germline V gene. The CDR3 is 16 amino acids. The CDR3 DNA reads as TGCAGCGTTGAAGATTATCTCGAAAGTGGAGCCTACGAGCAGTACTTC. Amino acids: CSVEDYLESGAYEQYF.

The genes are TRBV13 and TRBJ2-1; 8 bases are a match to TRBD2. Germline trimming cut 6 bases from V and 6 bases from J; bases unmatched to any gene: 7. The germline gives CDR1 PRHDT, CDR2 FYEKMQ (reference sequence). The CDR3 contains 14 residues. CDR3 protein: CASRGLAKFNEQFF. The DNA for the CDR3 is TGTGCCAGCAGAGGACTAGCAAAGTTCAATGAGCAGTTCTTC.

The V call is TRBV27, the J call TRBJ2-3, with 10 nucleotides matching TRBD2. In germline, CDR1 is MNHEY, CDR2 SMNVEV (reference sequence). V lost 3 bases to trimming and J lost 5 bases; unmatched junction nucleotides: 14. The CDR3 loop spans 18 amino acids. DNA of the CDR3: TGTGCCAGCAGTTTGGGGTCCTCAAGCGGGAGGGTTGTAGATACGCAGTATTTT. Its translation is CASSLGSSSGRVVDTQYF.

In this sample, this clonotype turned up once. CDR3 sequence (DNA): TGTGCCAGCACCTACGGGACAGGCTCCTTGGAGCAGTACTTC. This encodes CASTYGTGSLEQYF. V usage is TRBV28 and J usage is TRBJ2-7, with 8 bases identical to TRBD1. There are 14 residues in the CDR3. Germline trimming cut 7 bases from V and 7 bases from J; bases unmatched to any gene: 12. Looked up from germline, CDR1 is MDHEN and CDR2 is SYDVKM.

The chain carries TRBV4-3 and TRBJ2-7; 9 bases align to TRBD2. Looked up from germline, CDR1 is LGHNA and CDR2 is YSLEER. CDR3 size: 16 residues. V trimming: 3 bases; J trimming: 6 bases; junction bases outside the gene matches: 12. The CDR3 DNA sequence: TGCGCCAGCAGCCAGGTAGCGGGAGTTGGTGTCGGCGAGCAGTACTTC. The encoded protein is CASSQVAGVGVGEQYF.

Only one count was recorded for this clonotype. The chain joins TRBV20-1 to TRBJ2-1; TRBD2 aligns across 8 bases. V gave up 2 bases and J gave up 8 bases; unmatched junction bases: 5. Germline loops: CDR1 DFQATT, CDR2 SNEGSKA (reference sequence). This CDR3 comprises 13 residues. CDR3 region: CSARLAGTDEQFF. The CDR3 coding sequence is TGCAGTGCTAGACTAGCGGGTACGGATGAGCAGTTCTTC.

This chain joins TRBV9 and TRBJ2-2; D is undetermined. Per the germline V gene, CDR1 is SGDLS and CDR2 is YYNGEE. This CDR3 spans 16 amino acids. Trimming removed 0 bases from V and 0 bases from J, with 9 bases in between. CDR3 sequence (DNA): TGTGCCAGCAGCGTAGCAGTCAGGACGAACACCGGGGAGCTGTTTTTT. Protein product: CASSVAVRTNTGELFF. The full variable domain, in which reference TRBV9 and TRBJ2-2 provide the parts outside the CDR3, is DSGVTQTPKHLITATGQRVTLRCSPRSGDLSVYWYQQSLDQGLQFLIQYYNGEERAKGNILERFSAQQFPDLHSELNLSSLELGDSALYFCASSVAVRTNTGELFFGEGSRLTVL.

This clonotype was observed a few times. The chain employs TRBV5-1 and TRBJ2-7; unclear D gene. Per the germline V gene, CDR1 is SGHRS and CDR2 is YFSETQ. The ends were cut back, 0 bases at V and 5 bases at J, with 15 bases in the middle. This CDR3 has 15 residues. The CDR3 is CASSLAGQVIDEQYF. CDR3 nucleotide sequence: TGCGCCAGCAGCTTGGCGGGCCAGGTTATCGACGAGCAGTACTTC.

The CDR3 is CASSQDRMGTETQYF. The CDR3 DNA reads TGTGCCAGCAGCCAAGATCGAATGGGGACGGAGACCCAGTACTTC. The genes are TRBV14 and TRBJ2-7; D is tentatively TRBD1 or TRBD2 (5 bases each). The DNA end favors TRBJ2-5, so the J call may be wrong. CDR1 and CDR2 from the germline V gene are SGHDN and FVKESK. The CDR3 covers 15 residues.

This clonotype was seen repeatedly, ten times or more. The chain recombines TRBV5-4 with TRBJ2-6, with a tentative D call TRBD1 (6 bases). Trimming removed 3 bases at V and 2 bases at J, with 24 bases between. Germline CDR1 is SGHNT and CDR2 is YYREEE (reference sequence). This CDR3 contains 20 residues. CDR3 region: CASSWVLGGRGQTGANVLTF. The DNA of the CDR3 is TGTGCCAGCAGCTGGGTCCTAGGGGGTAGGGGTCAAACTGGGGCCAACGTCCTGACTTTC.

The V call is TRBV25-1, the J call TRBJ2-3; 8 nucleotides agree with TRBD2. This CDR3 has 16 amino acids. V lost 3 bases, J lost 3 bases, and 8 bases stayed unmatched. Germline CDR1 and CDR2: MGHDK and SYGVNS. The CDR3 spells CASSEAGGFRTDTQYF. The CDR3 nucleotides read TGTGCCAGCAGTGAGGCGGGGGGCTTTCGGACAGATACGCAGTATTTT.

CDR3 in amino acids: CASSPAGGHYSYEQYF. The CDR3 nucleotides read TGTGCCAGCAGCCCCGCCGGAGGGCATTACTCCTACGAGCAGTACTTC. The chain is built from TRBV12-3 or TRBV12-4 and TRBJ2-7; maybe TRBD2 (6 bases). The CDR3 has 16 amino acids. Trimming cost V 6 bases and J 0 bases, with 18 bases left between them.

The V and J genes are TRBV5-1 and TRBJ2-5, with D unclear. The CDR3 contains 14 residues. With 7 bases removed from V and 1 base from J, the gap between germline ends came to 14 bases. Germline V CDR1 and CDR2: SGHRS, YFSETQ. The CDR3 nucleotides read TGCGCCAGCTTGCCATGGGGTGCCCAAGAGACCCAGTACTTC. Translating gives CASLPWGAQETQYF.

This chain joins TRBV16 and TRBJ2-4; D is ambiguous. The CDR3 loop spans 14 amino acids. Germline loops: CDR1 KGHSY, CDR2 FQNENV. The V gene lost 0 bases and the J gene lost 7 bases, with 10 bases spanning the gap. The CDR3 here is CASSQSGMGNIQYF. CDR3 coding DNA: TGTGCCAGCAGCCAATCCGGTATGGGGAACATTCAGTACTTC. Full variable domain (missing parts from reference TRBV16 and TRBJ2-4): GEEVAQTPKHLVRGEGQKAKLYCAPIKGHSYVFWYQQVLKNEFKFLISFQNENVFDETGMPKERFSAKCLPNSPCSLEIQATKLEDSAVYFCASSQSGMGNIQYFGAGTRLSVL.

The J gene is TRBJ2-1, the V gene TRBV11-2; 7 bases fit TRBD1. Trimming at V came to 5 bases and at J to 10 bases, leaving 17 bases not matched to a gene. Germline V gene sequence: CDR1 SGHAT, CDR2 FQNNGV. The CDR3 spans 16 residues. The CDR3 sequence is CASSARQGDFAREQFF. For the CDR3, the DNA is TGTGCCAGCAGCGCGAGACAGGGAGATTTCGCTCGGGAGCAGTTCTTC.

The chain combines TRBV2 with TRBJ1-2; TRBD1 might be the D (6 bases). Trimming stripped 3 bases from V and 7 bases from J, with 12 bases between. CDR3 size: 13 residues. Germline V gives CDR1 SNHLY, CDR2 FYNNEI. The CDR3 reads CASSDQGLSGYTF. DNA of the CDR3: TGTGCCAGCAGTGACCAGGGGTTATCTGGCTACACCTTC.

V is TRBV29-1 and J is TRBJ2-3; unclear D gene. The CDR3 has 14 residues. The V and J ends lost 3 bases and 2 bases respectively, with 12 bases between them. From germline, CDR1 is SQVTM and CDR2 ANQGSEA. CDR3 region: CSVDRVGFTDTQYF. The DNA of the CDR3 is TGCAGCGTTGATCGCGTAGGGTTCACAGATACGCAGTATTTT.

The chain joins TRBV15 to TRBJ1-2, with D hard to call. Trimming shortened V by 5 bases and J by 4 bases, and 11 bases separated the two germline ends. This CDR3 region has 13 residues. Germline lookup yields CDR1 LNHNV and CDR2 YYDKDF (reference sequence). The CDR3 protein is CATSLRATYGYTF. The CDR3, as DNA: TGTGCCACCAGCCTGAGAGCTACCTATGGCTACACCTTC.

This clonotype was seen a single time. The J gene is TRBJ2-3, the V gene TRBV27; 10 bases are shared with TRBD2. From germline, CDR1 is MNHEY and CDR2 SMNVEV (reference sequence). V trimming: 6 bases; J trimming: 5 bases; junction bases outside the gene matches: 11. CDR3 length equals 16 residues. The chain's CDR3 is CASRRTSGERGDTQYF. The CDR3 region has the DNA TGTGCCAGCAGACGGACTAGCGGTGAAAGAGGAGATACGCAGTATTTT.